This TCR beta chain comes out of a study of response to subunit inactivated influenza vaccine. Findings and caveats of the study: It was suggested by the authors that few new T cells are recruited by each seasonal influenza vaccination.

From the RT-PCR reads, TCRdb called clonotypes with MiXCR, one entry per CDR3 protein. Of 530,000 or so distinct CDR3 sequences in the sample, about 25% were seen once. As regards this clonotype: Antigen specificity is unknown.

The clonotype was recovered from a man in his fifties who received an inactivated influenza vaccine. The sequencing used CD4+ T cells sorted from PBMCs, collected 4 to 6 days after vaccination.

The CDR3: CASRSSGTAYNEQFF. As DNA, the CDR3 is TGTGCCAGCAGGAGTTCCGGGACAGCCTACAATGAGCAGTTCTTC. The chain carries TRBV6-1 and TRBJ2-1, with TRBD1 matching 7 bases. Germline CDR1 and CDR2: MNHNS and SASEGT. The CDR3 covers 15 residues. The ends lost 6 bases at V and 2 bases at J; junction bases unmatched: 7.